Listed here are 3 T cell receptor beta chains from one sample, sequenced in a study of cytomegalovirus exposure and HLA in healthy donors. The PCR had 60 Vbeta and 13 Jbeta primers. Clones were sequenced by immunoSEQ multiplex PCR, and TCRdb holds only the in-frame ones, with some missing. The table shows roughly 180,000 clones, with roughly 80% occurring only once. The sequencing input was PBMCs. These receptors were taken from a man between 25 and 39 years old in good health and CMV-seronegative.

This rearrangement joins TRBV27 to TRBJ1-2; maybe TRBD1 (5 bases). The CDR3 length is 15 residues. V was pared by 4 bases and J by 6 bases, with 18 bases between. Per the germline V gene, CDR1 is MNHEY and CDR2 is SMNVEV (reference sequence). The CDR3 DNA reads TGTGCCAGCAGTTATCTTCCCCAGGGATGGGATGGCTACACCTTC. This translates into CASSYLPQGWDGYTF.

The chain combines TRBV30 with TRBJ2-7, with a tentative D call TRBD2 (5 bases). The V and J ends lost 0 bases and 2 bases respectively, with 11 bases between them. The CDR3 spans 14 residues. Germline assignment: CDR1 GTSNPN and CDR2 SVGIG (reference sequence). The CDR3 here is CAWSVWTETYEQYF. CDR3 in DNA: TGTGCCTGGAGTGTATGGACTGAGACCTACGAGCAGTACTTC.

The V and J genes are TRBV5-1 and TRBJ1-1, with 8 nucleotides matching TRBD1. The CDR3 is 17 residues long. The germline V gene has CDR1 SGHRS and CDR2 YFSETQ. V shed 4 bases and J 0 bases; nucleotides not matched to a gene: 11. The CDR3, as DNA: TGCGCCAGCAGCGCCCGGACAGGGTCTCTTATGAACACTGAAGCTTTCTTT. It specifies CASSARTGSLMNTEAFF.